Listed below are T cell receptor beta chains from one sample, sequenced in a study of blood T cells in healthy people across ages. TCRdb independently ran MiXCR on the 5' RACE reads; one entry per CDR3 protein. The sample yields roughly 1.4 million distinct CDR3 sequences, 55% to 75% seen once. Sequencing input: blood. These receptors were obtained from a man aged 18 to 30 in good health. Both conserved end residues are part of each CDR3. The order of the fields is V gene, clone size, J gene, D gene, CDR3 protein, CDR3 DNA. A D gene is named only where the DNA matches it firmly. Size is omitted from some rows. Given values are once, few, many or a class for expanded clones.

TRBV7-6	few	TRBJ2-6	.	CASSFYNRESSGANVLTF	TGTGCCAGCAGCTTCTATAACAGGGAGAGCTCTGGGGCCAACGTCCTGACTTTC
TRBV4-1	few	TRBJ2-7	.	CASSQEWEYEQYF	TGCGCCAGCAGCCAAGAGTGGGAGTACGAGCAGTACTTC
TRBV4-1	.	TRBJ2-2	.	CARNRPGDRSGELFF	TGCGCCAGAAATAGACCCGGAGATCGGTCCGGGGAGCTGTTTTTT
TRBV6-5	once	TRBJ1-6	.	CASSFAFRWKGISPLHF	TGTGCCAGCAGTTTCGCGTTCAGGTGGAAAGGTATTTCACCCCTCCACTTT
TRBV3-1	.	TRBJ2-7	.	CASSQVREPSYEQYF	TGTGCCAGCAGCCAAGTACGGGAGCCCTCCTACGAGCAGTACTTC
TRBV5-4	.	TRBJ2-5	TRBD2	CASSLVSAGGETQYF	TGTGCCAGCAGCTTGGTCAGCGCGGGGGGAGAGACCCAGTACTTC
TRBV12-3/TRBV12-4	.	TRBJ2-7	.	CASSLDTVQGQYF	TGTGCCAGCAGTCTGGACACCGTGCAGGGGCAGTACTTC
TRBV29-1	few	TRBJ2-5	.	CSVERTYKETQYF	TGCAGCGTTGAGCGAACGTACAAAGAGACCCAGTACTTC
TRBV4-3	.	TRBJ2-7	.	CASSQAHADLTYEQYF	TGCGCCAGCAGCCAGGCTCACGCGGACTTAACCTACGAGCAGTACTTC
TRBV5-1	.	TRBJ2-7	TRBD1	CASIQSPGGSVYEQYF	TGCGCCAGCATTCAATCCCCAGGGGGTTCAGTCTACGAGCAGTACTTC
TRBV18	.	TRBJ1-1	TRBD1	CASSTTAGTGVGNTEAFF	TGTGCCAGCTCAACAACCGCCGGGACAGGGGTGGGGAACACTGAAGCTTTCTTT
TRBV6-2/TRBV6-3	.	TRBJ2-1	TRBD1	CASSYSTGAMGNEQFF	TGTGCCAGCAGTTACTCAACAGGGGCCATGGGGAATGAGCAGTTCTTC
TRBV6-5	few	TRBJ2-5	.	CASRPTGGETQYF	TGTGCCAGCAGACCCACCGGAGGGGAGACCCAGTACTTC
TRBV29-1	.	TRBJ1-1	TRBD1	CSVEGQGWSTEAFF	TGCAGCGTTGAAGGACAGGGTTGGAGCACTGAAGCTTTCTTT
TRBV4-2	.	TRBJ2-4	TRBD2	CASSMGLAGGLGDIQYF	TGTGCCAGCAGCATGGGACTAGCGGGAGGGCTAGGTGACATTCAGTACTTC
TRBV5-1	few	TRBJ1-4	.	CASSQAGSTNEKLFF	TGCGCCAGCAGCCAAGCCGGGAGTACTAATGAAAAACTGTTTTTT
TRBV27	once	TRBJ2-1	TRBD1	CASSLDIDRGNEQFF	TGTGCCAGCAGTTTAGATATCGACAGGGGGAATGAGCAGTTCTTC
TRBV7-2	.	TRBJ2-1	TRBD2	CASSRKGLEISNEQFF	TGTGCCAGCAGCCGTAAGGGACTAGAAATTAGCAATGAGCAGTTCTTC
TRBV7-2	.	TRBJ2-1	.	CASSFGWAAQGREQFF	TGTGCCAGCAGCTTTGGTTGGGCGGCGCAGGGTAGGGAACAGTTCTTC
TRBV5-1	.	TRBJ2-1	TRBD2	CASSPLDRTSRSEQFF	TGCGCCAGCAGCCCCCTTGATAGGACTAGCAGGAGTGAGCAGTTCTTC
TRBV10-3	.	TRBJ2-7	.	CVAAWSGVHEQYF	TGTGTCGCAGCGTGGTCAGGGGTCCACGAGCAGTACTTC
TRBV7-9	.	TRBJ1-3	.	CASSPFGDTIYF	TGTGCCAGCAGCCCCTTTGGGGACACCATATATTTT
TRBV25-1	few	TRBJ2-5	.	CASSDRLERETQYF	TGTGCCAGCAGTGACCGACTAGAGCGGGAGACCCAGTACTTC
TRBV24-1	few	TRBJ1-2	.	CATSMSPGSTGYTF	TGTGCCACCAGTATGAGTCCAGGGTCGACAGGCTACACCTTC
TRBV9	.	TRBJ2-7	.	CASQRGETYEQYF	TGTGCCAGTCAAAGAGGGGAGACCTACGAGCAGTACTTC
TRBV11-2	.	TRBJ2-1	.	CASSPIPGDEQFF	TGTGCCAGCAGCCCAATCCCCGGGGATGAGCAGTTCTTC
TRBV13	.	TRBJ1-6	.	CASSSSTLGPLHF	TGTGCCAGCAGCTCCTCTACCCTTGGACCCCTCCACTTT
TRBV7-2	.	TRBJ2-1	.	CASSQYLGGAFPNEQFF	TGTGCCAGCAGCCAATACTTGGGGGGCGCGTTCCCGAATGAGCAGTTCTTC
TRBV7-9	.	TRBJ2-7	.	CASGGAGRYEQYF	TGTGCCAGCGGTGGGGCAGGGAGATACGAGCAGTACTTC
TRBV7-3	.	TRBJ2-1	TRBD2	CASSPMGLAGGYNEQFF	TGTGCCAGCAGCCCAATGGGACTAGCGGGGGGGTACAATGAGCAGTTCTTC
TRBV7-2	few	TRBJ2-1	TRBD2	CASSSVAGGYNEQFF	TGTGCCAGCAGCTCGGTAGCGGGGGGTTACAATGAGCAGTTCTTC